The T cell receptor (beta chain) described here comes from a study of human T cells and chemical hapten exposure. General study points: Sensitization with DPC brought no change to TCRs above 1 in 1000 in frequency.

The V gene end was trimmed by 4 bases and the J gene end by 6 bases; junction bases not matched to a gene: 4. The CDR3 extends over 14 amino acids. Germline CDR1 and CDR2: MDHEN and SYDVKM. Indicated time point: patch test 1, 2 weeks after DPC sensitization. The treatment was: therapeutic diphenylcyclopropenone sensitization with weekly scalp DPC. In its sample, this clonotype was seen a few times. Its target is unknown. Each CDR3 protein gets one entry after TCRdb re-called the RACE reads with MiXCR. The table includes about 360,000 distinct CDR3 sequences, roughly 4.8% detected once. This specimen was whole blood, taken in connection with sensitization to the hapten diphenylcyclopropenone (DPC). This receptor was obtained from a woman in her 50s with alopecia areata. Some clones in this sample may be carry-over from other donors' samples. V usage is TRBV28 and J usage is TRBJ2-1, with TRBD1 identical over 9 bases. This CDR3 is CASSSTGQGNEQFF. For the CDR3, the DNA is TGTGCCAGCAGTTCGACGGGACAGGGCAATGAGCAGTTCTTC.